Listed below are T cell receptor beta chains from one sample, sequenced in a study of T-cell reconstitution after alpha-beta-depleted transplantation in children. MiXCR, applied by TCRdb to the PCR reads, yields one record per CDR3 protein. The sample contains approximately 1,000,000 distinct CDR3 sequences, about 31% of which appear only once. Specimen: PBMCs, mostly from graft donor cells, collected 360 days after TCRalphabeta/CD19-depleted stem cell transplant. These receptors came from a boy younger than two who had a stem cell transplant for SCID, so the T cells may come from the graft donor. Both conserved end residues are part of each CDR3. The order of the fields is V gene, J gene, D gene, clone size, CDR3 length, CDR3 DNA, CDR3 protein. D genes are given only for firm matches. Size values are once, few and many counts, or a class for expanded clones, and some rows have none.

TRBV6-1	TRBJ1-5	-	-	15	TGTGCCAGCACCCCAGGGGTATATAGCAATCAGCCCCAGCATTTT	CASTPGVYSNQPQHF
TRBV20-1	TRBJ2-7	TRBD1	-	14	TGCAGTGCTTCGACCGGGACAGGGCTCTACGAGCAGTACTTC	CSASTGTGLYEQYF
TRBV12-3/TRBV12-4	TRBJ1-1	-	-	15	TGTGCCAGCAGTTTACTGGGCAGACTGAACACTGAAGCTTTCTTT	CASSLLGRLNTEAFF
TRBV12-3/TRBV12-4	TRBJ2-7	-	few	14	TGTGCCAGCAGTTTCGGTTTATCCACCGGCGAGCAGTACTTC	CASSFGLSTGEQYF
TRBV5-1	TRBJ2-7	-	few	15	TGCGCCAGCAGCTTGGATGCGGGCGGGTCCTACGAGCAGTACTTC	CASSLDAGGSYEQYF
TRBV20-1	TRBJ2-5	-	-	12	TGCAGTGCTCTTAAAGGGCAAGAGACCCAGTACTTC	CSALKGQETQYF
TRBV7-8	TRBJ2-7	TRBD1	few	13	TGTGCCAGCCGACGGACAGGTCGGCACGAGCAGTACTTC	CASRRTGRHEQYF
TRBV18	TRBJ2-5	-	-	13	TGTGCCAGCTCACGCGGGCCTCGGGAGACCCAGTACTTC	CASSRGPRETQYF
TRBV7-9	TRBJ2-7	-	few	13	TGTGCCAGCAGCCCGGATCGTAGGTACGAGCAGTACTTC	CASSPDRRYEQYF
TRBV20-1	TRBJ1-2	-	-	14	TGCAGTGCTAGAGACGCCATCGGGGCCTATGGCTACACCTTC	CSARDAIGAYGYTF
TRBV29-1	TRBJ1-2	TRBD1	few	13	TGCAGCGTTGACGCGGGACAGGGCTATGGCTACACCTTC	CSVDAGQGYGYTF
TRBV4-2	TRBJ2-7	TRBD2	few	19	TGTGCCAGCAGCCAAGATCTAGCGGCTAGCGGGGGCCACTCCTACGAGCAGTACTTC	CASSQDLAASGGHSYEQYF
TRBV7-2	TRBJ2-7	-	-	15	TGTGCCAGCAGCTTAGCGGGGGGCCCAGGGAACGAGCAGTACTTC	CASSLAGGPGNEQYF
TRBV3-1	TRBJ2-1	TRBD2	-	15	TGTGCCAGCAGGAGTCAACTAGCGGGGTATAATGAGCAGTTCTTC	CASRSQLAGYNEQFF
TRBV20-1	TRBJ2-5	-	few	14	TGCAGTGCTAGAGATCCACATCGGAGGGAGACCCAGTACTTC	CSARDPHRRETQYF
TRBV12-3/TRBV12-4	TRBJ2-5	-	-	15	TGTGCCAGCAGTCCGACCGGACAGAACCAGGAGACCCAGTACTTC	CASSPTGQNQETQYF
TRBV12-3/TRBV12-4	TRBJ2-7	-	-	14	TGTGCCAGCAGTTGGGGCCCCCCGGGTTACGAGCAGTACTTC	CASSWGPPGYEQYF
TRBV6-1	TRBJ1-2	-	once	15	TGTGCCAGCCACGCACTGGGGCAGGGGATGGATGGCTACACCTTC	CASHALGQGMDGYTF
TRBV29-1	TRBJ1-1	-	-	12	TGCAGCGTTGTGTCGAGTGGGACTGAAGCTTTCTTT	CSVVSSGTEAFF
TRBV12-3/TRBV12-4	TRBJ2-2	-	-	14	TGTGCCAGCAGTTTTTCGCAGAGCACCGGGGAGCTGTTTTTT	CASSFSQSTGELFF
TRBV20-1	TRBJ2-4	-	few	14	TGCAGTGCTAGGGAAGGACCGGCCGTAAACATTCAGTACTTC	CSAREGPAVNIQYF
TRBV5-1	TRBJ2-3	-	-	15	TGCGCCAGCAGCTTAGTTCCGGGCAACACAGATACGCAGTATTTT	CASSLVPGNTDTQYF
TRBV9	TRBJ2-1	-	-	14	TGTGCCAGCAGCCTCAGGGACCGAGCCCGGGAGCAGTTCTTC	CASSLRDRAREQFF
TRBV12-3/TRBV12-4	TRBJ2-7	-	-	15	TGTGCCAGCAGTTTCTTCCCTATTACGGGGTACGAGCAGTACTTC	CASSFFPITGYEQYF
TRBV7-8	TRBJ2-7	-	-	14	TGTGCCAGCAGCTTACAGAGTCCTGACTACGAGCAGTACTTC	CASSLQSPDYEQYF
TRBV20-1	TRBJ1-6	TRBD1	few	12	TGCAGTGCCTTGTCAGGGGGCTCACCCCTCCACTTT	CSALSGGSPLHF
TRBV27	TRBJ2-2	-	many	13	TGTGCCAGCAGTTTAAAGAGCACCGGGGAGCTGTTTTTT	CASSLKSTGELFF
TRBV5-1	TRBJ2-7	TRBD1	-	15	TGCGCCAGCAGCTTGTCAACAGGGGGCAGATACGAGCAGTACTTC	CASSLSTGGRYEQYF
TRBV12-3/TRBV12-4	TRBJ2-7	-	-	12	TGTGCCAGCAGTAGCCCCCGCCGGGAGCAGTACTTC	CASSSPRREQYF
TRBV12-3/TRBV12-4	TRBJ1-2	TRBD1	-	12	TGTGCCAGCAGTCCGGACAGGGCTGGCTACACCTTC	CASSPDRAGYTF
TRBV7-2	TRBJ2-7	-	-	16	TGTGCCAGCAGCTTACTCCCTGGTAGGGCACCCTACGAGCAGTACTTC	CASSLLPGRAPYEQYF
TRBV4-3	TRBJ2-3	-	few	16	TGCGCCAGCAGCCAAGAGGGGTGGAGGGCGACAGATACGCAGTATTTT	CASSQEGWRATDTQYF
TRBV6-1	TRBJ1-5	-	-	13	TGTGCCAGCAGGACAGGACTTAATCAGCCCCAGCATTTT	CASRTGLNQPQHF
TRBV7-9	TRBJ2-7	TRBD1	few	15	TGTGCCAGCAGATCCGGGACAGCCGCCTCCTACGAGCAGTACTTC	CASRSGTAASYEQYF
TRBV5-1	TRBJ2-7	TRBD1	-	14	TGCGCCAGCAGCTTGCCAGGGGGAGTCGACGAGCAGTACTTC	CASSLPGGVDEQYF
TRBV12-3/TRBV12-4	TRBJ1-1	-	few	13	TGTGCCAGCACCCCAGCGGCGAACACTGAAGCTTTCTTT	CASTPAANTEAFF
TRBV6-2/TRBV6-3	TRBJ2-2	-	-	14	TGTGCCAGTCTAAGACAGGCCAACACCGGGGAGCTGTTTTTT	CASLRQANTGELFF
TRBV11-2	TRBJ2-7	TRBD1	few	15	TGTGCCAGCAGCCAAGGACAGGGGATATCCTACGAGCAGTACTTC	CASSQGQGISYEQYF
TRBV4-2	TRBJ2-7	TRBD2	few	16	TGTGCCAGCAGCCAAGTTGGGGCGGGGGTTACCTACGAGCAGTACTTC	CASSQVGAGVTYEQYF
TRBV2	TRBJ2-1	-	few	15	TGTGCCAGCAGTGAAGCGCTGGGGGCGCGGAATGAGCAGTTCTTC	CASSEALGARNEQFF
TRBV6-1	TRBJ2-3	-	-	13	TGTGCCTGCACCAGGACCAGCACAGATACGCAGTATTTT	CACTRTSTDTQYF
TRBV7-6	TRBJ1-4	-	few	19	TGTGCCAGCAGCTTAGCGCTCGACAGAAACCTTGCAACTAATGAAAAACTGTTTTTT	CASSLALDRNLATNEKLFF
TRBV7-2	TRBJ2-7	-	-	15	TGTGCCAGCAGGGGGGTCCAACGGGGCTCCTACGAGCAGTACTTC	CASRGVQRGSYEQYF
TRBV5-1	TRBJ1-5	-	few	13	TGCGCCAGCAGCTTGGACGGGGCGGGGCCCCAGCATTTT	CASSLDGAGPQHF
TRBV6-1	TRBJ1-6	-	-	15	TGTGCCAGCAGTCATAGGCCGGGCCTTAATTCACCCCTCCACTTT	CASSHRPGLNSPLHF
TRBV29-1	TRBJ2-7	TRBD1	-	16	TGCAGCGCTAAAGATTGGGGACAGGGTGCCACCTACGAGCAGTACTTC	CSAKDWGQGATYEQYF
TRBV7-2	TRBJ1-1	-	-	15	TGTGCCAGCAGCTTTGGGGGACCCCAAGGCACTGAAGCTTTCTTT	CASSFGGPQGTEAFF
TRBV12-3/TRBV12-4	TRBJ2-3	TRBD1	-	17	TGTGCCAGCAGCCCCCCTAGAGGGGGCTCTAGCACAGATACGCAGTATTTT	CASSPPRGGSSTDTQYF
TRBV28	TRBJ1-4	-	-	13	TGTGCCACCCTAACGGACATGTACGAAAAACTGTTTTTT	CATLTDMYEKLFF
TRBV29-1	TRBJ2-3	-	few	13	TGCAGCGTTGAGTCGAGGGCGGGGGATACGCAGTATTTT	CSVESRAGDTQYF
TRBV7-8	TRBJ2-1	TRBD1	few	15	TGTGCCAGCAGCTTGGATGTAAGGGGGCCGAATGAGCAGTTCTTC	CASSLDVRGPNEQFF
TRBV4-2	TRBJ2-7	-	few	15	TGTGCCAGCAGCCAAGTAGAATCAGGCCCCTACGAGCAGTACTTC	CASSQVESGPYEQYF
TRBV21-1	TRBJ1-4	-	few	15	TGTGCCAGCAGCAAAGGAAGACACCTACTTGAAAAACTGTTTTTT	CASSKGRHLLEKLFF
TRBV20-1	TRBJ2-3	TRBD2	-	15	TGCAGTGCTAGTAGCGGGGGACCTAGCACAGATACGCAGTATTTT	CSASSGGPSTDTQYF
TRBV20-1	TRBJ2-1	TRBD2	few	13	TGCAGTGCTAGATTTGCGGGGGGCAATGAGCAGTTCTTC	CSARFAGGNEQFF
TRBV12-3/TRBV12-4	TRBJ2-5	-	-	15	TGTGCCAGCAGCCCCGGTTGGGGGGCCCAAGAGACCCAGTACTTC	CASSPGWGAQETQYF
TRBV5-1	TRBJ1-2	TRBD1	-	14	TGCGCCAGCAGCCCTAAGGACAGGGCGGAAGGCTACACCTTC	CASSPKDRAEGYTF
TRBV7-9	TRBJ1-1	TRBD1	-	15	TGTGCCAGCAGCCCCTGGACAGGTATAAACACTGAAGCTTTCTTT	CASSPWTGINTEAFF
TRBV5-1	TRBJ1-1	-	few	15	TGCGCCAGCAGCACTCCCGGGCGTACGGGCACTGAAGCTTTCTTT	CASSTPGRTGTEAFF